The present T cell receptor (beta chain) was sequenced within a study of shared clonotypes between healthy human individuals. Study conclusions and caveats: The study sampled only blood, and tissue repertoires likely differ.

Each subset's genomic DNA was split evenly across several immunoSEQ plates. Produced via immunoSEQ multiplex PCR; TCRdb's table is partial and in-frame only. The sample carries under 2,000,000 clones, roughly 95% recorded once. Germline CDR1 is SGHTS and CDR2 is YDEGEE. This CDR3 contains 13 residues. The ends lost 4 bases at V and 2 bases at J; junction bases unmatched: 3. Note on this clone: Antigen specificity is unknown.

Cells designated naive CD8 were CD45RO-negative and were positively selected for CCR7, with terminally differentiated effector memory CD45RA+ cells excluded. The healthy adult donors were HIV-negative and reported no recent acute infections or vaccinations. There were only Caucasian adults among the donors, and all lived in Nashville, Tennessee. The chain uses TRBV5-8 and TRBJ2-7; 7 positions match TRBD1. The sample consisted of naive CD8+ T cells sorted from blood. The origin of this receptor is a man aged 18-30 years in good health. The CDR3 nucleotides read TGTGCCAGCAGCCAAGACAGGGCCTACGAGCAGTACTTC. Translation gives CASSQDRAYEQYF.